This T cell receptor (beta chain) originates from a study of long-term antiretroviral therapy in people with HIV. Across the study: Samples from the earliest time points predate the 2015 immediate-ART recommendation by about a decade.

In the case of this clone: Antigen specificity is unknown.

Version v3.0 of the immunoSEQ assay ran at survey level. Here immunoSEQ multiplex PCR was the method, and the copy in TCRdb shows in-frame clones only, minus some. The table has about 14,000 clones, more than 75% seen once; the top ten hold 25% to 35%. In the United States, treatment was given to all participants with HIV. General study results and limits: Sampling of blood ran from the mid-2000s to the late 2010s, and older ART regimens were possibly in use. CDR3 lengths in HIV samples spanned a narrower range than controls.

The CDR3 contains 14 residues. Germline lookup yields CDR1 SGHDT and CDR2 YYEEEE. Trimming removed 2 bases at V and 6 bases at J, with 15 bases between. This chain connects TRBV5-6 to TRBJ2-7; D is tentatively TRBD1 or TRBD2 (5 bases each). This sequence was found in a man aged 40-49 years with HIV. The sample here was unsorted PBMCs, taken 3.1 years after starting antiretroviral therapy. The CDR3 DNA follows: TGTGCCAGCAGCTTCGGGACCCCGTGGGGCGAGCAGTACTTC. Its translation: CASSFGTPWGEQYF.